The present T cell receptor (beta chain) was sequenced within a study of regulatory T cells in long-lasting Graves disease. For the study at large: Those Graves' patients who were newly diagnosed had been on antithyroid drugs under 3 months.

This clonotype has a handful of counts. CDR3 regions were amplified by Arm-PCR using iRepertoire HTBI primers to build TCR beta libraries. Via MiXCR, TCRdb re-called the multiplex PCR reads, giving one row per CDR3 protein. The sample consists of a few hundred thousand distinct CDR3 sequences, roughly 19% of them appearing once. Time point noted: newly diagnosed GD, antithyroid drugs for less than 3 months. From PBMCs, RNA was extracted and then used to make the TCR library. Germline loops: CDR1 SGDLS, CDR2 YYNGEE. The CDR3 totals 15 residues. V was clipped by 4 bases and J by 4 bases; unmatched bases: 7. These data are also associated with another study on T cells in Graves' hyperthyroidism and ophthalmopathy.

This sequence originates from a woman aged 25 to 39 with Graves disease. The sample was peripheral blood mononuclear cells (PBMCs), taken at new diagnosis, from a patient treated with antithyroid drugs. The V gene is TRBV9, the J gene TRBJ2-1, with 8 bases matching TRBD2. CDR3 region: CASSPTSGLYNEQFF. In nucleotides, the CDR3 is TGTGCCAGCAGCCCTACTAGCGGCCTATACAATGAGCAGTTCTTC. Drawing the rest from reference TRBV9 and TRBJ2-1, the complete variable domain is DSGVTQTPKHLITATGQRVTLRCSPRSGDLSVYWYQQSLDQGLQFLIQYYNGEERAKGNILERFSAQQFPDLHSELNLSSLELGDSALYFCASSPTSGLYNEQFFGPGTRLTVL.